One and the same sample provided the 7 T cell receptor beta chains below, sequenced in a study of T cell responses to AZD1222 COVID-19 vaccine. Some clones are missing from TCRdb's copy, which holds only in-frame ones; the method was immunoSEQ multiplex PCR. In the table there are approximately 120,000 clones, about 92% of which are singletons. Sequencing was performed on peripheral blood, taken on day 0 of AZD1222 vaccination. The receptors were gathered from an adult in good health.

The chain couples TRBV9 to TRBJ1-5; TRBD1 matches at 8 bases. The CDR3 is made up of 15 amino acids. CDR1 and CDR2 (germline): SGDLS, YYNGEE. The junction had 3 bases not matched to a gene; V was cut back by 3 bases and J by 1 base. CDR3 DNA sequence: TGTGCCAGCAGCGGAGGGACAGGCAGCAATCAGCCCCAGCATTTT. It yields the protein CASSGGTGSNQPQHF.

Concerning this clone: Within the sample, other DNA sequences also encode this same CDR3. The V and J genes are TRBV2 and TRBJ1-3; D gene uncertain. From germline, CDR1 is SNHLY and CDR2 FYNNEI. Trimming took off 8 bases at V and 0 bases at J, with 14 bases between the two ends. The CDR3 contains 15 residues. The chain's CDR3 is CASADGRVSGNTIYF. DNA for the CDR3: TGTGCCAGCGCTGATGGACGAGTCTCTGGAAACACCATATATTTT.

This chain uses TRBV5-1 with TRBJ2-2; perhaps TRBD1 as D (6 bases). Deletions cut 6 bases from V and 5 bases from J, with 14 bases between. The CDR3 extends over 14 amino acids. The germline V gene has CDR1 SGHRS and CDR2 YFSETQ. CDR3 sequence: CASKIQGETGELFF. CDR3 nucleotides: TGCGCCAGCAAGATACAGGGAGAAACCGGGGAGCTGTTTTTT.

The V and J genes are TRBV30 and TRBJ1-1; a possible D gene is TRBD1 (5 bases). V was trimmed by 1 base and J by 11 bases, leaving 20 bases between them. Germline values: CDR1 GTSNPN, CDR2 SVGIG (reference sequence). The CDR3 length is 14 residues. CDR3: CAWSGGLPSLGAFF. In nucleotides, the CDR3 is TGTGCCTGGAGTGGGGGACTGCCGTCCTTGGGGGCTTTCTTT. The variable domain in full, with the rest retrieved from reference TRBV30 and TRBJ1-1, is SQTIHQWPATLVQPVGSPLSLECTVEGTSNPNLYWYRQAAGRGLQLLFYSVGIGQISSEVPQNLSASRPQDRQFILSSKKLLLSDSGFYLCAWSGGLPSLGAFFGQGTRLTVV.

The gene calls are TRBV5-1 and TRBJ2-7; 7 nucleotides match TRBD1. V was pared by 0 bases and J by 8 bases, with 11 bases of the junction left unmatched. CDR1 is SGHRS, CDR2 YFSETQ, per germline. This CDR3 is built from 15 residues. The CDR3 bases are TGCGCCAGCAGCTTGGGAGGGGGCCCCCCCCGGAAGCAGTACTTC. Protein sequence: CASSLGGGPPRKQYF.

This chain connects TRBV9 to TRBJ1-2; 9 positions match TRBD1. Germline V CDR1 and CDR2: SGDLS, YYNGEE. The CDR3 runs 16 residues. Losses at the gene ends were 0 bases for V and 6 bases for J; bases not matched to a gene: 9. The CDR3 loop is CASSVEGYGTGNGYTF. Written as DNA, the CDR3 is TGTGCCAGCAGCGTAGAGGGCTATGGGACAGGGAATGGCTACACCTTC.

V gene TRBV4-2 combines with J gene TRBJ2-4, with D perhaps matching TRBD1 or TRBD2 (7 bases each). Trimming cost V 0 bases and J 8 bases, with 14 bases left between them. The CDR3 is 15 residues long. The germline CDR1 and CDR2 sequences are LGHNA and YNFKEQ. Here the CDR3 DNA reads TGTGCCAGCAGCCAAGAAGGGCAGGGGGGGGACATTCAGTACTTC. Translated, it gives CASSQEGQGGDIQYF.